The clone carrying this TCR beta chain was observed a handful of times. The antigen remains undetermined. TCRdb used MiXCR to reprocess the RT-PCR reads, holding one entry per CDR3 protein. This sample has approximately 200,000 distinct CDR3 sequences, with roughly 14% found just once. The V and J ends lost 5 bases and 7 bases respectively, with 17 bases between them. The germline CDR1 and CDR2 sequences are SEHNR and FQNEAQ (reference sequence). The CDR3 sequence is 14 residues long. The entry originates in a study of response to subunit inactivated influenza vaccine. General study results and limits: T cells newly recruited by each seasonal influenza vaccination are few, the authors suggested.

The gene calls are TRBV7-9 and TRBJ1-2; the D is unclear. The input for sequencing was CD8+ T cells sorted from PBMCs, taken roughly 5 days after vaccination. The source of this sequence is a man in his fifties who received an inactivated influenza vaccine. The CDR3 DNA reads TGTGCCAGCAGCCCCGGGCGTCTGTCTCGTGGCTACACCTTC. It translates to CASSPGRLSRGYTF.